Listed here is a single T cell receptor (beta chain). The antigen is unknown. The CDR3 extends over 15 amino acids. The ends were cut back, 1 base at V and 3 bases at J, with 9 bases in the middle. Per germline, CDR1 MGHRA and CDR2 YSYEKL. Naivety among CD8 cells was defined by CD45RO negativity and positive CCR7 selection, thereby excluding terminally differentiated effector memory CD45RA+ cells. The assay was immunoSEQ multiplex PCR, and TCRdb's table has in-frame clones only and misses some. The table lists about 590,000 clones, nearly 97% of them singletons. The data were taken from a study of shared clonotypes between healthy human individuals. Overall study context: Per donor, CD8 memory used one plate, CD8 naive used two, CD4 memory used three and CD4 naive used three.

Study results and limitations: Some naive CD4 clonotypes, roughly 5%, turned up in common across a handful of donors. The study's rarefaction showed incomplete sorted-subset sequencing despite large depth.

The rearrangement uses TRBV4-1 and TRBJ2-2; possible D gene TRBD1, 6 bases. Sequencing used naive CD8+ T cells sorted from blood. The TCR sequence derives from a woman in her thirties in good health. Here the CDR3 reads CASSQGRGHTGELFF. The DNA for the CDR3 is TGCGCCAGCAGCCAAGGCAGGGGTCACACCGGGGAGCTGTTTTTT.